This TCR beta chain was identified during a study of blood T cells in healthy people across ages. Study-level points and caveats: The unsorted PBMCs prevented any conclusive comparison of naive versus antigen-experienced cells.

The authors ran a second PCR of roughly 6 to 12 cycles using a sample-barcoded 5' primer and a J-beta primer mix. A template-switch adaptor containing 12 random nucleotides labeled each cDNA molecule. TCRdb re-analysed the 5' RACE reads in MiXCR, keeping a single row per CDR3 protein. The table shows 1.5 million to 2 million distinct CDR3 sequences, with 25% to 30% occurring only once. Healthy individuals of Caucasian origin from Russia, aged roughly 6 to 100, served as donors. Comments on this clonotype: Its antigen is unidentified.

With 6 bases clipped from V and 1 base from J, the junction kept 9 bases outside the gene matches. CDR1 and CDR2 (germline): DFQATT, SNEGSKA (reference sequence). The CDR3 has 14 amino acids. The chain combines TRBV20-1 with TRBJ2-7; 7 nucleotides agree with TRBD1. The receptor's source is a woman aged 25 to 45 in good health. The sequenced sample was blood. CDR3 protein: CSARAPDRSYEQYF. The CDR3, as DNA: TGCAGTGCCAGGGCCCCGGACAGGTCCTACGAGCAGTACTTC.